The rows below give T cell receptor beta chains drawn from one sample of a study of CD8 T cells in Susac syndrome. TCRdb re-called the immunoSEQ multiplex PCR reads through MiXCR, storing one row per CDR3 protein. The table includes about 240,000 distinct CDR3 sequences, 90% to 96% detected once. Sequencing was carried out using CD4+ T cells from PBMCs. The receptors here all came from a human donor with Susac syndrome. CDR3s include the opening cysteine and the closing phenylalanine or tryptophan. The D gene is left open where the match is weak. Size is stated for part of the rows, as once, few or many counts, or as a class when the clone is expanded.

v_call: TRBV4-1
cdr3_length: 18
j_call: TRBJ2-7
clone_size: NA
d_call: TRBD2
cdr3_nt: TGCGCCAGCAGCCAAGGAGGCGGGAGGGCTCCTCCATTAGGGGAGCAGTACTTC
cdr3_aa: CASSQGGGRAPPLGEQYF

v_call: TRBV13
cdr3_length: 14
j_call: TRBJ1-1
clone_size: NA
d_call: NA
cdr3_nt: TGTGCCAGCAGCTTCGATACAGCGTTTACTGAAGCTTTCTTT
cdr3_aa: CASSFDTAFTEAFF

v_call: TRBV27
cdr3_length: 19
j_call: TRBJ2-3
clone_size: NA
d_call: TRBD2
cdr3_nt: TGTGCCAGCAGTTCACCATCGGGACTAGGAGGCTCTTTCACAGATACGCAGTATTTT
cdr3_aa: CASSSPSGLGGSFTDTQYF

v_call: TRBV29-1
cdr3_length: 13
j_call: TRBJ1-1
clone_size: NA
d_call: TRBD1
cdr3_nt: TGCAGCGTTGATACTGGACAGGGGGCGCGTGCTTTCTTT
cdr3_aa: CSVDTGQGARAFF

v_call: TRBV7-2
cdr3_length: 15
j_call: TRBJ1-1
clone_size: NA
d_call: NA
cdr3_nt: TGTGCCAGCACCACTTTCCGGGCCGCGAACACTGAAGCTTTCTTT
cdr3_aa: CASTTFRAANTEAFF

v_call: TRBV30
cdr3_length: 16
j_call: TRBJ1-2
clone_size: NA
d_call: TRBD1
cdr3_nt: TGTGCCTGGAGGCCGCGACAGGGGGTGAATGACTATGGCTACACCTTC
cdr3_aa: CAWRPRQGVNDYGYTF

v_call: TRBV10-3
cdr3_length: 15
j_call: TRBJ2-3
clone_size: NA
d_call: NA
cdr3_nt: TGTGCCATCAGTGTTGAGCGGGTAACGACAGATACGCAGTATTTT
cdr3_aa: CAISVERVTTDTQYF

v_call: TRBV30
cdr3_length: 15
j_call: TRBJ1-1
clone_size: NA
d_call: NA
cdr3_nt: TGTGCCTGCCAAGGGGGGGTACTGATGAACACTGAAGCTTTCTTT
cdr3_aa: CACQGGVLMNTEAFF

v_call: TRBV11-2
cdr3_length: 14
j_call: TRBJ1-2
clone_size: NA
d_call: NA
cdr3_nt: TGTGCCAGCAGCCGCAGGGGAGCTAACTATGGCTACACCTTC
cdr3_aa: CASSRRGANYGYTF

v_call: TRBV5-4
cdr3_length: 13
j_call: TRBJ1-1
clone_size: NA
d_call: NA
cdr3_nt: TGTGCCAGCAGCTTCCAGGGGAACACTGAAGCTTTCTTT
cdr3_aa: CASSFQGNTEAFF

v_call: TRBV30
cdr3_length: 19
j_call: TRBJ2-2
clone_size: NA
d_call: TRBD2
cdr3_nt: TGTGCCTGGGAAATCAAGCCTAAGTCGAGCGGGAGTGCCACCGGGGAGCTGTTTTTT
cdr3_aa: CAWEIKPKSSGSATGELFF

v_call: TRBV30
cdr3_length: 14
j_call: TRBJ1-5
clone_size: NA
d_call: NA
cdr3_nt: TGTGCCTGGAGTAGGGACATGGGCAATCAGCCCCAGCATTTT
cdr3_aa: CAWSRDMGNQPQHF

v_call: TRBV5-6
cdr3_length: 14
j_call: TRBJ2-1
clone_size: NA
d_call: NA
cdr3_nt: TGTGCCAGCAGCTTGGTCCCGGGAAACAATGAGCAGTTCTTC
cdr3_aa: CASSLVPGNNEQFF

v_call: TRBV4-1
cdr3_length: 14
j_call: TRBJ2-3
clone_size: NA
d_call: NA
cdr3_nt: TGCGCCAGCAGCCCTTTGGCGCGCACAGATACGCAGTATTTT
cdr3_aa: CASSPLARTDTQYF

v_call: TRBV28
cdr3_length: 15
j_call: TRBJ2-7
clone_size: NA
d_call: TRBD1
cdr3_nt: TGTGCCAGCAGTTTATTGGGGACAGGGGACTACGAGCAGTACTTC
cdr3_aa: CASSLLGTGDYEQYF

v_call: TRBV6-1
cdr3_length: 11
j_call: TRBJ1-1
clone_size: NA
d_call: NA
cdr3_nt: TGTGCCAGCAACTACTACACTGAAGCTTTCTTT
cdr3_aa: CASNYYTEAFF

v_call: TRBV3-1
cdr3_length: 16
j_call: TRBJ2-2
clone_size: once
d_call: TRBD2
cdr3_nt: TGTGCCAGCAGTCTTCGACTAGCGGGAACCATCGGGGAGCTGTTTTTT
cdr3_aa: CASSLRLAGTIGELFF

v_call: TRBV29-1
cdr3_length: 15
j_call: TRBJ2-2
clone_size: NA
d_call: TRBD1
cdr3_nt: TGCAGCGCCATGCCGGGACAGGGGCTCACCGGGGAGCTGTTTTTT
cdr3_aa: CSAMPGQGLTGELFF

v_call: TRBV12-3/TRBV12-4
cdr3_length: 15
j_call: TRBJ2-5
clone_size: NA
d_call: NA
cdr3_nt: TGTGCCAGCAGTCCGGCGGACAGAGACCAAGAGACCCAGTACTTC
cdr3_aa: CASSPADRDQETQYF

v_call: TRBV20-1
cdr3_length: 16
j_call: TRBJ2-1
clone_size: NA
d_call: TRBD2
cdr3_nt: TGCAGTGCTAGGAACCCCGGACTAGCGGGAGACCGGACCAGGTTCTTC
cdr3_aa: CSARNPGLAGDRTRFF

v_call: TRBV12-3/TRBV12-4
cdr3_length: 11
j_call: TRBJ2-2
clone_size: NA
d_call: NA
cdr3_nt: TGTGCCAGCGGGAGGTCCGGGGAGCTGTTTTTT
cdr3_aa: CASGRSGELFF